These 27 T cell receptor beta chains were all obtained from the same sample, sequenced in a study of Ad26.COV2.S vaccination and SARS-CoV-2 variants. Sequencing was performed with immunoSEQ multiplex PCR; in TCRdb, only in-frame clones are kept and a portion is missing. The sample includes around 350,000 clones, 70% to 90% seen only once; the top ten take roughly 3.1%. Treatment here: around 19 received Ad26.COV2.S at low or high dose, single or two shots; roughly five received placebo; per-sample allocation not given. Sample collection was performed on day 63 after the first vaccine or placebo injection. Sequencing used peripheral blood, obtained in a trial of Ad26.COV2.S vaccine versus placebo. These receptors all stem from a person between 18 and 65 years old who received the Ad26.COV2.S COVID-19 vaccine or a placebo.

J is TRBJ2-7 and V is TRBV7-2; 14 bases fit TRBD2. The CDR3 runs to 15 residues. V gave up 5 bases and J gave up 7 bases; unmatched junction bases: 7. Looked up from germline, CDR1 is SGHTA and CDR2 is FQGNSA. CDR3 sequence (DNA): TGTGCCAGCAGCCCGGGACTAGCGGGGGTGGGGGAGCAGTACTTC. Translating it yields CASSPGLAGVGEQYF. Using reference TRBV7-2 and TRBJ2-7 for the parts outside the CDR3, the full variable domain is GAGVSQSPSNKVTEKGKDVELRCDPISGHTALYWYRQSLGQGLEFLIYFQGNSAPDKSGLPSDRFSAERTGGSVSTLTIQRTQQEDSAVYLCASSPGLAGVGEQYFGPGTRLTVT.

The chain links TRBV27 to TRBJ2-5; possible D gene TRBD2, 7 bases. The V and J ends lost 2 bases and 5 bases respectively, with 12 bases between them. Germline loops: CDR1 MNHEY, CDR2 SMNVEV (reference sequence). The CDR3 is made up of 14 amino acids. In DNA, the CDR3 is TGTGCCAGCAGTTTACGGGGGGCCGGGGAGACCCAGTACTTC. It translates to CASSLRGAGETQYF.

This clone was seen only once. V and J are TRBV21-1 and TRBJ2-7. TRBV21-1 is labeled a pseudogene. CDR3 size: 15 residues. Here the CDR3 reads CASSKAQYSSYEQYF. CDR3 DNA: TGTGCCAGCAGCAAAGCGCAGTATAGCTCCTACGAGCAGTACTTC.

The genes are TRBV3-1 (or the pseudogene TRBV3-2) and TRBJ2-1; a possible D gene is TRBD2 (5 bases). The germline V gene encodes CDR1 LGHDT and CDR2 YNNKEL (reference sequence). The CDR3 runs 15 residues. The ends were cut back, 7 bases at V and 5 bases at J, with 18 bases in the middle. The DNA of the CDR3 is TGTGCCAGCACCTCAGAGGGTCTTGGCGACAATGAGCAGTTCTTC. The encoded protein is CASTSEGLGDNEQFF.

This clone was seen only once. This chain links TRBV4-1 with TRBJ1-4; 9 bases are a match to TRBD1. The trim removed 0 bases at V and 8 bases at J, leaving 4 bases unmatched. This CDR3 region has 15 residues. The germline CDR1 and CDR2 sequences are MGHRA and YSYEKL. In nucleotides, the CDR3 is TGCGCCAGCAGCCAAGATGACAGGGGGTTAGAAAAACTGTTTTTT. It translates to CASSQDDRGLEKLFF.

The J gene is TRBJ1-4, the V gene TRBV5-3; TRBD1 is a possible D gene (6 bases). TRBV5-3 is sorted into the ORF group, with uncertain function. V lost 8 bases to trimming and J lost 0 bases, with 17 bases between them. The length of the CDR3 is 16 residues. In DNA, the CDR3 is TGTGCCAGGTCATCGGGACAACTAACAACTAATGAAAAACTGTTTTTT. It codes for CARSSGQLTTNEKLFF.

The chain employs TRBV6-6 and TRBJ1-4; D might be TRBD1 (5 bases). The CDR3 consists of 13 residues. V was pared by 7 bases and J by 9 bases, with 15 bases between. Germline CDR1 reads MNHNY; CDR2 reads SVGAGI (reference sequence). CDR3 DNA: TGTGCCAGCAATCAGAGGGGCGGAAAAAAACTGTTTTTT. Protein sequence: CASNQRGGKKLFF.

The chain is built from TRBV28 and TRBJ1-3; D is ambiguous. The CDR3 is 13 amino acids. V lost 1 base to trimming and J lost 5 bases, with 6 bases between them. Germline V CDR1 and CDR2: MDHEN, SYDVKM. CDR3 nucleotide sequence: TGTGCCAGCAGTTTATTTGCACGAAACACCATATATTTT. It yields the protein CASSLFARNTIYF.

V gene TRBV30 combines with J gene TRBJ1-3; the D gene is possibly TRBD1 (5 bases). This CDR3 has 13 residues. CDR1 GTSNPN and CDR2 SVGIG come from the germline V gene (reference sequence). Between the trimmed V and J ends, which lost 7 bases and 3 bases, there was a span of 13 bases. CDR3 sequence reads: CASLGQIGNTIYF. The CDR3 region has the DNA TGTGCCTCCCTGGGGCAGATTGGAAACACCATATATTTT.

This chain connects TRBV4-3 to TRBJ1-1; D may be TRBD1 (5 bases). V dropped 0 bases and J dropped 1 base, with 12 bases sitting between them. The germline CDR1 and CDR2 sequences are LGHNA and YSLEER. The CDR3 spans 16 residues. This CDR3 reads CASSQDPLGENTEAFF. In DNA form, the CDR3 reads TGCGCCAGCAGCCAAGATCCCTTAGGGGAGAACACTGAAGCTTTCTTT.

This clone was seen just once. The gene calls are TRBV27 and TRBJ2-7; perhaps TRBD2 as D (7 bases). CDR1 is MNHEY and CDR2 is SMNVEV in the germline V gene (reference sequence). V dropped 7 bases and J dropped 2 bases, with 12 bases sitting between them. This CDR3 has 13 amino acids. CDR3: CASKGGGTYEQYF. CDR3 coding DNA: TGTGCCAGCAAGGGAGGGGGGACCTACGAGCAGTACTTC.

V and J are TRBV18 and TRBJ2-1; 10 bases map to TRBD2. The CDR3 is 16 amino acids. The germline V gene encodes CDR1 KGHSH and CDR2 LQKENI. After removal of 2 bases from V and 8 bases from J, the junction contained 9 bases not matched to a gene. CDR3 loop: CASSPSLAGVSDEQFF. CDR3 nucleotide sequence: TGTGCCAGCTCACCATCCCTAGCGGGAGTTTCCGATGAGCAGTTCTTC.

The J gene is TRBJ2-6, the V gene TRBV29-1, with TRBD2 identical over 9 bases. The V gene end was trimmed by 1 base and the J gene end by 3 bases; junction bases not matched to a gene: 4. The CDR3 is made up of 16 amino acids. Germline V gene data show CDR1 as SQVTM and CDR2 as ANQGSEA. CDR3 residues: CSVEVGGRGGANVLTF. CDR3 nucleotide sequence: TGCAGCGTTGAAGTCGGCGGGAGGGGTGGGGCCAACGTCCTGACTTTC.

J is TRBJ2-1 and V is TRBV5-3; 7 bases fit TRBD2. TRBV5-3 is filed as an ORF, its function uncertain. This CDR3 has 17 amino acids. V was clipped by 6 bases and J by 0 bases; unmatched bases: 12. CDR3 residues: CARNQLAPKSSYNEQFF. DNA for the CDR3: TGTGCCAGAAACCAACTAGCGCCTAAGAGCTCCTACAATGAGCAGTTCTTC.

V usage is TRBV29-1 and J usage is TRBJ2-4, with D unresolved. In germline, CDR1 is SQVTM, CDR2 ANQGSEA. There are 15 residues in the CDR3. V lost 4 bases and J lost 1, with 14 bases in between. The CDR3: CSVVPLSPAKNIQYF. The CDR3 DNA sequence: TGCAGCGTTGTTCCCCTCAGTCCGGCCAAAAACATTCAGTACTTC.

This clone was picked up one time. CDR3 residues: CASSPLNRADTQYF. The CDR3 coding sequence is TGTGCCAGCAGCCCCCTTAACAGGGCAGATACGCAGTATTTT. The chain carries TRBV27 and TRBJ2-3; possibly TRBD1 for D (6 bases). Germline CDR1 and CDR2: MNHEY and SMNVEV (reference sequence). The CDR3 has 14 amino acids. V lost 6 bases and J 4 bases, leaving 14 bases between the germline ends.

Notes on this clone: Other nucleotide sequences from this sample produce the same CDR3. The V call is TRBV28, the J call TRBJ1-1; TRBD1 aligns across 9 bases. The germline V gene encodes CDR1 MDHEN and CDR2 SYDVKM. J gave up 1 base and V 5 bases, and 2 bases lay outside the gene matches. The CDR3 contains 14 residues. The CDR3 protein is CASSGQGTNTEAFF. CDR3 in DNA: TGTGCCAGCAGTGGACAGGGGACGAACACTGAAGCTTTCTTT.

V is TRBV28 and J is TRBJ2-7, with 10 bases that match TRBD1. This CDR3 region has 15 residues. V lost 4 bases and J lost 7; bases outside the gene matches: 10. CDR1 and CDR2 from the germline V gene are MDHEN and SYDVKM. CDR3 residues: CASSSSGTGDQEQYF. Here the CDR3 DNA reads TGTGCCAGCAGTTCATCCGGGACAGGGGATCAAGAGCAGTACTTC.

This chain uses TRBV4-3 with TRBJ1-2; 8 bases match TRBD1. The V gene end was trimmed by 4 bases and the J gene end by 1 base; junction bases not matched to a gene: 11. The CDR3 length is 17 residues. From germline, CDR1 is LGHNA and CDR2 YSLEER. The CDR3 here is CASSLRADRVVNYGYTF. The CDR3 nucleotides read TGCGCCAGCAGCCTCCGTGCGGACAGGGTGGTTAACTATGGCTACACCTTC.

V and J are TRBV28 and TRBJ2-2, with 15 bases matching TRBD2. V trimming: 5 bases; J trimming: 7 bases; junction bases outside the gene matches: 8. Germline CDR1 reads MDHEN; CDR2 reads SYDVKM. There are 17 residues in the CDR3. The CDR3 nucleotides read TGTGCCAGCAGTGCCGCTGGGACTAGCGGGAGGAGCGGGGAGCTGTTTTTT. As protein: CASSAAGTSGRSGELFF.

The rearrangement uses TRBV5-1 and TRBJ2-7; 10 nucleotides match TRBD2. V trimming: 1 base; J trimming: 2 bases; junction bases outside the gene matches: 6. CDR1 and CDR2 from the germline V gene are SGHRS and YFSETQ. This CDR3 is built from 16 residues. CDR3 protein: CASSLRSGGTTYEQYF. The CDR3, as DNA: TGCGCCAGCAGCTTGCGTAGCGGGGGGACCACCTACGAGCAGTACTTC.

The genes are TRBV20-1 and TRBJ1-1, with a possible D match to TRBD1 (5 bases). Deletions cut 5 bases from V and 8 bases from J, with 12 bases between. CDR1 is DFQATT, CDR2 SNEGSKA, per germline (reference sequence). CDR3 length: 11 amino acids. The CDR3 DNA reads as TGCAGTGCTCCTCGGCCAGGGGAAGCTTTCTTT. Its protein product is CSAPRPGEAFF.

V gene TRBV5-1 combines with J gene TRBJ2-6, with D possibly TRBD1 on 6 matching bases. Looked up from germline, CDR1 is SGHRS and CDR2 is YFSETQ. The CDR3 length is 15 residues. The V end was cut by 7 bases, the J end by 0 bases, with 11 bases between. The CDR3 DNA sequence: TGCGCCAGCGGGGGCGATAGCTCTGGGGCCAACGTCCTGACTTTC. This translates into CASGGDSSGANVLTF.

The CDR3 bases are TGTGCCAGCAGCTTAGATACAGGTTCCTATGGCTACACCTTC. Translating gives CASSLDTGSYGYTF. V and J are TRBV7-2 and TRBJ1-2; D possibly corresponds to TRBD1 (5 bases). Trimming pared 1 base from V and 4 bases from J, leaving 10 bases between. Germline V gives CDR1 SGHTA, CDR2 FQGNSA. The CDR3 extends over 14 amino acids.

In its sample, this clone was seen once. The chain uses TRBV5-4 and TRBJ2-1; a possible D gene is TRBD2 (5 bases). V dropped 3 bases and J dropped 3 bases, with 16 bases sitting between them. CDR1 is SGHNT, CDR2 YYREEE, per germline (reference sequence). The CDR3 sequence is 16 residues long. The CDR3 loop reads CASSSPDSLLYNEQFF. Written as DNA, the CDR3 is TGTGCCAGCAGCTCCCCGGACTCCCTACTCTACAATGAGCAGTTCTTC.

This chain uses TRBV19 with TRBJ2-1, with D possibly matching TRBD1 (6 bases). The length of the CDR3 is 15 residues. Per the germline V gene, CDR1 is LNHDA and CDR2 is SQIVND (reference sequence). V lost 10 bases and J lost 4, with 20 bases in between. The CDR3 DNA reads as TGTGCCACCAAACGTATACAGGGACCGTACAATGAGCAGTTCTTC. The encoded protein is CATKRIQGPYNEQFF. Complete variable domain (other parts from reference TRBV19 and TRBJ2-1): DGGITQSPKYLFRKEGQNVTLSCEQNLNHDAMYWYRQDPGQGLRLIYYSQIVNDFQKGDIAEGYSVSREKKESFPLTVTSAQKNPTAFYLCATKRIQGPYNEQFFGPGTRLTVL.

The V call is TRBV29-1, the J call TRBJ2-7; no clear D. Trimming took 0 bases from V and 3 from J, leaving 9 bases between them. The V gene's germline CDR1 is SQVTM and CDR2 ANQGSEA. This CDR3 is 13 amino acids long. CDR3 DNA sequence: TGCAGCGTTGAAGACTCGGTACTCTACGAGCAGTACTTC. It yields the protein CSVEDSVLYEQYF.